This TCR beta chain emerged from a study of immune heterogeneity within non-small cell lung tumors. The authors amplified TCR beta CDR3 by multiplex PCR with 32 V and 13 J primers. TCRdb processed the multiplex PCR reads anew with MiXCR; each CDR3 protein has one entry. The sample includes under 13,000 distinct CDR3 sequences, approximately 20% of them seen just once. Study results and caveats: In tumor regions, T-cell clonality showed a moderate but significant correlation with local tumor mutational burden (R 0.3 to 0.4). Identical dominant CDR3 beta clonotypes were found repeatedly across the tumor sites of a single patient, and these appeared alongside high-frequency clones that were unique to particular tumor locations.

The CDR3 runs to 14 residues. Trimming shortened V by 4 bases and J by 1 base, and 11 bases separated the two germline ends. CDR1 is SGHRS and CDR2 is YFSETQ in the germline V gene. Template input, which was bulk tumor genomic DNA, totaled approximately 640 ng per sample. Multiple widely separated biopsies were taken from each primary tumor at surgery. The study cohort was described as untreated, and its members had newly diagnosed non-small cell lung cancer. They went on to have curative surgery. This clonotype was counted a few times. Its target is not known. Sequencing was done on a sample of lung tumor tissue. J is TRBJ1-1 and V is TRBV5-1; D unresolved. The receptor's source is a man between 60 and 75 years old with non-small cell lung cancer. The CDR3 DNA reads TGCGCCAGCAGCCCTAGGACCCAGAACACTGAAGCTTTCTTT. The encoded protein is CASSPRTQNTEAFF.